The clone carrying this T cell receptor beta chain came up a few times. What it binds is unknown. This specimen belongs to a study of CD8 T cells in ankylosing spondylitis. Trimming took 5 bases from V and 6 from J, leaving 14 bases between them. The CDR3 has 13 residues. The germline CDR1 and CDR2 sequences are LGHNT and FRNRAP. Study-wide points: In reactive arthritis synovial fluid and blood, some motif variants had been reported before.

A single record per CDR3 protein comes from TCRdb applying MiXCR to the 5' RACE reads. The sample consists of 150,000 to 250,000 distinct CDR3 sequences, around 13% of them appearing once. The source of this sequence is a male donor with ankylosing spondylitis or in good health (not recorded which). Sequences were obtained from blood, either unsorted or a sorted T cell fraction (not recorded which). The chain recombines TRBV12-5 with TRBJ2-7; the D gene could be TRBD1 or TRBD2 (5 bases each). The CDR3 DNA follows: TGTGCTAGTGGTCCCGGACATGGGGGCGAGCAGTACTTC. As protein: CASGPGHGGEQYF. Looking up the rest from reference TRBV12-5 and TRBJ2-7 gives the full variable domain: DARVTQTPRHKVTEMGQEVTMRCQPILGHNTVFWYRQTMMQGLELLAYFRNRAPLDDSGMPKDRFSAEMPDATLATLKIQPSEPRDSAVYFCASGPGHGGEQYFGPGTRLTVT.